One and the same sample provided the 24 T cell receptor beta chains below, sequenced in a study of cytomegalovirus exposure and HLA in healthy donors. Use of 60 Vbeta and 13 Jbeta primers characterized the PCR. Using immunoSEQ multiplex PCR, the repertoire was profiled, and TCRdb retains in-frame clones only, with some absent. The table includes 200,000 to 250,000 clones, just under 70% detected once. Sequencing was carried out using PBMCs. Receptors were obtained from a man aged 35 to 55 in good health and CMV-seropositive.

The chain joins TRBV28 to TRBJ1-1; D gene unclear. Germline V gene lookup returns CDR1 MDHEN and CDR2 SYDVKM. Trimming removed 2 bases at V and 5 bases at J, with 12 bases between. The CDR3 runs to 14 residues. CDR3 sequence: CASSLDLGGTEAFF. The CDR3 nucleotides read TGTGCCAGCAGTTTAGATCTGGGAGGTACTGAAGCTTTCTTT.

The chain couples TRBV7-8 to TRBJ2-3; maybe TRBD2 (6 bases). The length of the CDR3 is 16 residues. Trimming shortened V by 5 bases and J by 3 bases, and 18 bases separated the two germline ends. The germline CDR1 and CDR2 sequences are SGHVS and FQNEAQ. The CDR3 protein is CASSPGGGAGTDTQYF. CDR3 coding DNA: TGTGCCAGCAGCCCTGGCGGCGGGGCCGGGACAGATACGCAGTATTTT.

This chain links TRBV18 with TRBJ2-5; the D is unclear. Germline CDR1 reads KGHSH; CDR2 reads LQKENI. The V end lost 2 bases, the J end lost 1 base, and 5 bases lay between the germline ends. CDR3 length: 13 residues. CDR3 DNA: TGTGCCAGCTCACCAATCAGCCAAGAGACCCAGTACTTC. Translating it yields CASSPISQETQYF.

The V call is TRBV6-1, the J call TRBJ1-1; the D gene is possibly TRBD1 (5 bases). The CDR3 runs 15 residues. Germline V gene sequence: CDR1 MNHNS, CDR2 SASEGT. V was pared by 6 bases and J by 3 bases, with 17 bases between. CDR3 in DNA: TGTGCCAGCAGCCTTTTCGTGGGGGGAGACACTGAAGCTTTCTTT. Its protein product is CASSLFVGGDTEAFF.

The DNA of the CDR3 is TGTGCCAGTAGCCGTGCCCGCGGCGGGAAATTACATACGCAGTATTTT. This codes for CASSRARGGKLHTQYF. The gene calls are TRBV19 and TRBJ2-3; D perhaps matches TRBD2 (6 bases). This CDR3 has 16 residues. Per germline, CDR1 LNHDA and CDR2 SQIVND (reference sequence). The ends were cut back, 6 bases at V and 7 bases at J, with 23 bases in the middle.

This clone was detected ten times or more. Other DNA sequences of this sample code for an identical CDR3. CDR3 in DNA: TGTGCCAGCAGCTTTGGACAGGGGGCTAAAGAGCAGTACTTC. Translation: CASSFGQGAKEQYF. The rearrangement joins TRBV5-4 to TRBJ2-7, with 11 bases lining up with TRBD1. Trimming took 2 bases from V and 7 from J; bases not matched to a gene: 5. This CDR3 spans 14 amino acids. Germline CDR1 is SGHNT and CDR2 is YYREEE (reference sequence).

This sequence joins TRBV4-1 and TRBJ1-1; 9 bases agree with TRBD1. This CDR3 spans 16 amino acids. The V and J ends lost 4 bases and 1 base, in that order; junction bases with no gene match: 7. Germline CDR1 MGHRA, CDR2 YSYEKL. The CDR3 region is CASSPGQGTRNTEAFF. CDR3 coding DNA: TGCGCCAGCAGCCCGGGACAGGGTACGAGGAACACTGAAGCTTTCTTT.

The V call is TRBV7-2, the J call TRBJ2-3; 12 nucleotides match TRBD2. In germline, CDR1 is SGHTA, CDR2 FQGNSA. J lost 5 bases, V lost 8 bases, and 8 bases had no gene match. This CDR3 is built from 15 residues. The CDR3 DNA sequence: TGTGCCAGCCTAGGGCTAGCGGGGGGGCGAGATACGCAGTATTTT. It codes for CASLGLAGGRDTQYF.

The chain recombines TRBV9 with TRBJ1-2, with a tentative D call TRBD1 (6 bases). Germline V gene lookup returns CDR1 SGDLS and CDR2 YYNGEE. The V and J ends lost 0 bases and 8 bases respectively, with 14 bases between them. The CDR3 loop spans 14 amino acids. The CDR3 sequence is CASSVAGVFGGYTF. As DNA, the CDR3 is TGTGCCAGCAGCGTAGCAGGGGTTTTTGGCGGCTACACCTTC.

The chain combines TRBV7-6 with TRBJ1-1; TRBD1 matches at 8 bases. With V trimmed by 5 bases and J by 4 bases, 15 bases remained unmatched. Germline V gene sequence: CDR1 SGHVS, CDR2 FNYEAQ. The CDR3 extends over 17 amino acids. The CDR3 sequence: CASSHNLRGRGRTEAFF. The CDR3 nucleotides read TGTGCCAGCAGCCACAACCTCAGGGGGCGCGGTCGCACTGAAGCTTTCTTT.

The gene calls are TRBV18 and TRBJ1-2, with a possible D match to TRBD1 (5 bases). CDR1 and CDR2 from the germline V gene are KGHSH and LQKENI. CDR3 length: 13 amino acids. V was pared by 2 bases and J by 3 bases, with 7 bases between. The CDR3 region is CASSPTRDYGYTF. CDR3 nucleotides: TGTGCCAGCTCACCAACCAGGGACTATGGCTACACCTTC.

The V call is TRBV28, the J call TRBJ1-2, with 8 positions matching TRBD1. The V gene's germline CDR1 is MDHEN and CDR2 SYDVKM. The CDR3 has 13 amino acids. V trimming: 1 base; J trimming: 7 bases; junction bases outside the gene matches: 2. The chain's CDR3 is CASSLSGGGGYTF. The CDR3 DNA follows: TGTGCCAGCAGTTTATCAGGGGGCGGTGGCTACACCTTC.

The rearrangement links TRBV10-3 to TRBJ2-7, with 9 bases identical to TRBD1. V lost 2 bases, J lost 5 bases, and 1 base stayed unmatched. CDR3 length: 13 amino acids. The germline V gene has CDR1 ENHRY and CDR2 SYGVKD. The CDR3 coding sequence is TGTGCCATCAGTGAGGGGGACAGGGACGAGCAGTACTTC. Amino acid sequence: CAISEGDRDEQYF.

The chain joins TRBV30 to TRBJ1-2; 8 bases fit TRBD1. There are 15 residues in the CDR3. The germline gives CDR1 GTSNPN, CDR2 SVGIG (reference sequence). V gave up 2 bases and J gave up 7 bases; unmatched junction bases: 12. CDR3 protein: CAWSPPTGEGSGYTF. The DNA for the CDR3 is TGTGCCTGGAGTCCTCCGACAGGGGAGGGGAGTGGCTACACCTTC.

The rearrangement uses TRBV7-8 and TRBJ2-6; D may be TRBD1 (6 bases). CDR1 SGHVS and CDR2 FQNEAQ come from the germline V gene. The V and J ends lost 5 bases and 2 bases respectively, with 13 bases between them. This CDR3 is built from 16 residues. In nucleotides, the CDR3 is TGTGCCAGCAGCCCACGGACAGCAGCTGGGGCCAACGTCCTGACTTTC. It encodes CASSPRTAAGANVLTF.

Only a few counts were recorded for this clone. The rearrangement links TRBV2 to TRBJ1-1; 8 nucleotides agree with TRBD1. J gave up 7 bases and V 5 bases, and 9 bases lay outside the gene matches. The CDR3 contains 14 residues. In germline, CDR1 is SNHLY, CDR2 FYNNEI. In DNA form, the CDR3 reads TGTGCCAGCAGTACCCTGACAGGGGCTAATGAAGCTTTCTTT. Translating it yields CASSTLTGANEAFF.

The chain recombines TRBV5-4 with TRBJ2-6; 7 bases agree with TRBD1. The J segment lost 19 bases and the V segment lost 2 bases, leaving 9 bases of the junction unmatched. This CDR3 is 12 amino acids long. Per germline, CDR1 SGHNT and CDR2 YYREEE (reference sequence). This CDR3 reads CASSLGGGSDTF. The CDR3 DNA reads as TGTGCCAGCAGCTTAGGGGGCGGCTCCGACACTTTC.

Note on this clone: Other DNA variants within this sample encode the same CDR3. The rearrangement links TRBV2 to TRBJ1-1; a weak D match, TRBD1 (6 bases). The CDR3 length is 13 residues. Germline V gene lookup returns CDR1 SNHLY and CDR2 FYNNEI. Deletions cut 3 bases from V and 2 bases from J, with 7 bases between. The CDR3: CASSDRGNTEAFF. The CDR3 DNA follows: TGTGCCAGCAGTGACAGGGGCAACACTGAAGCTTTCTTT. The full variable domain, rest sourced from reference TRBV2 and TRBJ1-1, is EPEVTQTPSHQVTQMGQEVILRCVPISNHLYFYWYRQILGQKVEFLVSFYNNEISEKSEIFDDQFSVERPDGSNFTLKIRSTKLEDSAMYFCASSDRGNTEAFFGQGTRLTVV.

DNA for the CDR3: TGTGCCAGCAGTGGGGGGTTGGGGAGGTTGGATACGCAGTATTTT. It codes for CASSGGLGRLDTQYF. The chain uses TRBV7-3 and TRBJ2-3; tentative D call: TRBD2 (6 bases). V was cut by 6 bases and J by 6 bases, with 19 bases left in between. Per the germline V gene, CDR1 is SGHTA and CDR2 is FQGTGA. The length of the CDR3 is 15 residues. Based on the CDR3 plus reference TRBV7-3 and TRBJ2-3, the full variable domain is GAGVSQTPSNKVTEKGKYVELRCDPISGHTALYWYRQSLGQGPEFLIYFQGTGAADDSGLPNDRFFAVRPEGSVSTLKIQRTERGDSAVYLCASSGGLGRLDTQYFGPGTRLTVL.

The chain is built from TRBV6-6 and TRBJ2-7; possibly TRBD1 for D (5 bases). Germline CDR1 and CDR2: MNHNY and SVGAGI (reference sequence). The CDR3 loop spans 15 amino acids. The V end was cut by 6 bases, the J end by 0 bases, with 15 bases between. Here the CDR3 reads CASSARQLSSYEQYF. The DNA for the CDR3 is TGTGCCAGCAGCGCTCGACAGTTGTCCTCCTACGAGCAGTACTTC.

There are a few counts of this clone. The rearrangement uses TRBV19 and TRBJ1-2, with D possibly TRBD1 on 5 matching bases. With 5 bases removed from V and 0 bases from J, the gap between germline ends came to 13 bases. The CDR3 has 15 residues. The germline gives CDR1 LNHDA, CDR2 SQIVND (reference sequence). This CDR3 is CASSPAWGANYGYTF. DNA of the CDR3: TGTGCCAGTAGTCCCGCGTGGGGGGCTAACTATGGCTACACCTTC.

The chain links TRBV5-6 to TRBJ2-7, with 7 bases fitting TRBD2. Germline lookup yields CDR1 SGHDT and CDR2 YYEEEE. Unmatched junction bases numbered 5, after V lost 2 bases and J lost 0 bases. The CDR3 has 15 amino acids. Here the CDR3 DNA reads TGTGCCAGCAGCTTTGGGGAGGGAATCTCCTACGAGCAGTACTTC. Protein: CASSFGEGISYEQYF.

This chain connects TRBV28 to TRBJ1-5; D ambiguous. Germline loops: CDR1 MDHEN, CDR2 SYDVKM. The CDR3 is 16 amino acids. V was pared by 7 bases and J by 1 base, with 17 bases between. For the CDR3, the DNA is TGTGCCAGCACCCCCTGGGCAGTACAAAGCAATCAGCCCCAGCATTTT. This sequence encodes CASTPWAVQSNQPQHF.

The chain employs TRBV7-2 and TRBJ2-2; 9 bases line up with TRBD1. Germline assignment: CDR1 SGHTA and CDR2 FQGNSA. J lost 6 bases, V lost 3 bases, and 2 bases had no gene match. The CDR3 runs to 14 residues. CDR3 coding DNA: TGTGCCAGCAGCTTGGGACAGGGTCCCGGGGAGCTGTTTTTT. Translating it yields CASSLGQGPGELFF.